The 25 T cell receptor beta chains reported below all come from one sample, sequenced in a study of blood T cell repertoires in COVID-19 (dated by TCRdb to about 2020). Library creation used the immunoSEQ multiplex PCR assay. TCRdb's version of the immuneACCESS table is confined to in-frame rearrangements and falls short of the full clone set. An unresolved V gene accounts for under half of the shortfall where checked; the remainder is of unknown origin. This sample lists more than 250,000 clones; around 85% were detected once. In total, the top ten clones hold approximately 2.2% of the sample. The specimen was peripheral blood. These receptors were taken from a woman aged 25 to 39 who had recovered from COVID-19.

V usage is TRBV21-1 and J usage is TRBJ2-7; TRBD1 reflects the table's D call only, with no check against the DNA. TRBV21-1 has pseudogene status. The CDR3 is 15 residues long. The CDR3 DNA reads TGTGCCAGCAGCAAGAGACAGGACAGGACCTACGAGCAGTACTTC. It encodes CASSKRQDRTYEQYF.

The chain joins TRBV7-2 to TRBJ2-2, with a possible D match to TRBD1 (5 bases). Germline values: CDR1 SGHTA, CDR2 FQGNSA. The germline V and J ends were trimmed by 2 bases and 4 bases, with 14 bases remaining between them. The CDR3 totals 16 residues. The CDR3 DNA is TGTGCCAGCAGCTTAAGGGTAGGGGATAGCACCGGGGAGCTGTTTTTT. Its translation is CASSLRVGDSTGELFF.

This clone is a singleton in its sample. The chain links TRBV10-1 to TRBJ2-3; D is perhaps TRBD1 (6 bases). Germline lookup yields CDR1 WNHNN and CDR2 SYGVQD (reference sequence). The CDR3 loop spans 16 amino acids. Trimming left V 6 bases short and J 4 bases short, with 20 bases between. The CDR3 region has the DNA TGCGCCAGCAGACCGGGACACTCCTCGGTGGCAGATACGCAGTATTTT. Amino acids: CASRPGHSSVADTQYF.

This chain links TRBV6-1 with TRBJ1-2, with a weak D call TRBD1 (6 bases). Germline assignment: CDR1 MNHNS and CDR2 SASEGT. The CDR3 loop spans 16 amino acids. Between the trimmed V and J ends, which lost 3 bases and 5 bases, there was a span of 19 bases. The CDR3 protein is CASSDTGTPGKYGYTF. In DNA form, the CDR3 reads TGTGCCAGCAGTGATACAGGGACACCCGGAAAATATGGCTACACCTTC.

The chain employs TRBV28 and TRBJ2-5, with a weak D call TRBD2 (6 bases). Germline V gives CDR1 MDHEN, CDR2 SYDVKM. The CDR3 sequence is 16 residues long. Trimming took off 2 bases at V and 2 bases at J, with 15 bases between the two ends. The CDR3 here is CASSLEGRMDQETQYF. The CDR3 nucleotides are TGTGCCAGCAGTTTAGAGGGGAGGATGGATCAAGAGACCCAGTACTTC.

The V and J genes are TRBV5-1 and TRBJ1-1; D is ambiguous. Germline V CDR1 and CDR2: SGHRS, YFSETQ. V lost 1 base and J lost 0, with 7 bases in between. The CDR3 extends over 14 amino acids. The CDR3 DNA sequence: TGCGCCAGCAGCTTGCTGACATTGAACACTGAAGCTTTCTTT. The encoded protein is CASSLLTLNTEAFF.

The J gene is TRBJ2-5, the V gene TRBV5-5; D gene unclear. Trimming shortened V by 0 bases and J by 5 bases, and 17 bases separated the two germline ends. The germline V gene encodes CDR1 SGHKS and CDR2 YYEKEE (reference sequence). CDR3 size: 16 residues. CDR3 nucleotides: TGTGCCAGCAGCTTGGAGGTTGATCACGCCAGGGAGACCCAGTACTTC. It encodes CASSLEVDHARETQYF.

The V and J genes are TRBV11-2 and TRBJ2-1; 12 nucleotides align to TRBD2. J was trimmed by 2 bases and V by 4 bases; bases with no gene match: 3. This CDR3 region has 16 residues. Germline V CDR1 and CDR2: SGHAT, FQNNGV. CDR3 sequence reads: CASSSLAGGPYNEQFF. The CDR3 bases are TGTGCCAGCAGCTCACTAGCGGGAGGTCCCTACAATGAGCAGTTCTTC.

This chain connects TRBV6-5 to TRBJ2-1; TRBD2 aligns across 9 bases. V lost 6 bases, J lost 8 bases, and 11 bases stayed unmatched. Germline V CDR1 and CDR2: MNHEY, SVGAGI. There are 15 residues in the CDR3. The CDR3 nucleotides are TGTGCCAGCAGGCTTATAGCGGGAGTTTTTCATGAGCAGTTCTTC. This gives the protein CASRLIAGVFHEQFF.

The chain carries TRBV5-1 and TRBJ1-2; 7 bases align to TRBD1. With 4 bases clipped from V and 0 bases from J, the junction kept 6 bases outside the gene matches. This CDR3 region has 15 residues. Looked up from germline, CDR1 is SGHRS and CDR2 is YFSETQ. In DNA form, the CDR3 reads TGCGCCAGCAGCCCGGACGGGACAGCTAACTATGGCTACACCTTC. The encoded protein is CASSPDGTANYGYTF.

V usage is TRBV28 and J usage is TRBJ2-3, with 9 bases aligning to TRBD2. V shed 7 bases, J shed 3 bases, and the junction held 8 bases outside the gene matches. This CDR3 is built from 15 residues. Per germline, CDR1 MDHEN and CDR2 SYDVKM. CDR3 sequence (DNA): TGTGCCAGCAATTCCGGCGGGAGGGGGACAGATACGCAGTATTTT. Translation gives CASNSGGRGTDTQYF.

J is TRBJ1-5 and V is TRBV4-2; no definite D call. This CDR3 has 15 residues. Germline assignment: CDR1 LGHNA and CDR2 YNFKEQ. With 2 bases removed from V and 4 bases from J, the gap between germline ends came to 12 bases. CDR3 bases: TGTGCCAGCAGCCAAATGCACTACCCGAATCAGCCCCAGCATTTT. As protein: CASSQMHYPNQPQHF.

Only one count was recorded for this clone. The rearrangement links TRBV6-5 to TRBJ2-5; D might be TRBD1 (5 bases). V was trimmed by 3 bases and J by 5 bases, leaving 16 bases between them. Germline loops: CDR1 MNHEY, CDR2 SVGAGI. This CDR3 is 15 amino acids long. CDR3 region: CASSYTGLSVETQYF. CDR3 nucleotides: TGTGCCAGCAGTTATACAGGTCTGAGCGTGGAGACCCAGTACTTC.

The rearrangement joins TRBV19 to TRBJ1-2, with TRBD1 as a possible D gene (6 bases). Trimming removed 6 bases at V and 4 bases at J, with 15 bases between. Germline V CDR1 and CDR2: LNHDA, SQIVND (reference sequence). CDR3 size: 14 residues. The DNA for the CDR3 is TGTGCCAGTAGCAACACAGGGCACCCCTATGGCTACACCTTC. It codes for CASSNTGHPYGYTF.

This clone was observed once. V and J are TRBV18 and TRBJ1-1; perhaps TRBD1 as D (5 bases). The CDR3 totals 13 residues. V gave up 2 bases and J gave up 3 bases, with 7 bases separating them. Germline V lookup: CDR1 KGHSH, CDR2 LQKENI. The CDR3 nucleotides read TGTGCCAGCTCACCATCAGGGTACACTGAAGCTTTCTTT. Translating it yields CASSPSGYTEAFF.

The table lists this clone with a few counts. The CDR3: CASSPRGSGSPTDTQYF. The CDR3 coding sequence is TGTGCCAGCAGCCCCAGGGGTAGCGGGAGCCCCACAGATACGCAGTATTTT. This sequence joins TRBV11-2 and TRBJ2-3; 9 bases match TRBD2. The trim removed 5 bases at V and 2 bases at J, leaving 11 bases unmatched. The CDR3 is made up of 17 amino acids. Germline CDR1 is SGHAT and CDR2 is FQNNGV.

The chain combines TRBV5-1 with TRBJ2-7, with D possibly TRBD2 on 5 matching bases. Germline assignment: CDR1 SGHRS and CDR2 YFSETQ. The V end was cut by 5 bases, the J end by 2 bases, with 11 bases between. The CDR3 loop spans 13 amino acids. The CDR3: CASSGLEPYEQYF. The DNA for the CDR3 is TGCGCCAGCAGTGGACTGGAACCCTACGAGCAGTACTTC.

The chain's CDR3 is CASSPLHHYGTRERPSAKNIQYF. As DNA, the CDR3 is TGTGCCAGCTCACCTCTACACCACTACGGGACCCGGGAGCGGCCGTCGGCCAAAAACATTCAGTACTTC. The rearrangement joins TRBV18 to TRBJ2-4; TRBD2 is a possible D gene (6 bases). The germline gives CDR1 KGHSH, CDR2 LQKENI. The CDR3 covers 23 residues. V dropped 3 bases and J dropped 1 base, with 34 bases sitting between them. The whole variable domain, remainder taken from reference TRBV18 and TRBJ2-4, is NAGVMQNPRHLVRRRGQEARLRCSPMKGHSHVYWYRQLPEEGLKFMVYLQKENIIDESGMPKERFSAEFPKEGPSILRIQQVVRGDSAAYFCASSPLHHYGTRERPSAKNIQYFGAGTRLSVL.

Written as DNA, the CDR3 is TGCGCCAGCAGCCCTACTAGCGGGCGGTCCTACGAGCAGTACTTC. Its protein product is CASSPTSGRSYEQYF. The chain couples TRBV5-1 to TRBJ2-7, with 9 positions matching TRBD2. CDR1 is SGHRS and CDR2 is YFSETQ in the germline V gene. The CDR3 has 15 residues. J was trimmed by 1 base and V by 4 bases; bases with no gene match: 6.

The rearrangement links TRBV7-3 to TRBJ2-3; 8 bases align to TRBD2. Losses at the gene ends were 3 bases for V and 6 bases for J; bases not matched to a gene: 8. Germline CDR1 SGHTA, CDR2 FQGTGA. This CDR3 has 15 residues. CDR3 residues: CASSFIAGRSDTQYF. Here the CDR3 DNA reads TGTGCCAGCAGCTTCATAGCGGGGAGGTCGGATACGCAGTATTTT. Full variable domain (remainder filled in from reference TRBV7-3 and TRBJ2-3): GAGVSQTPSNKVTEKGKYVELRCDPISGHTALYWYRQSLGQGPEFLIYFQGTGAADDSGLPNDRFFAVRPEGSVSTLKIQRTERGDSAVYLCASSFIAGRSDTQYFGPGTRLTVL.

This clone has at least ten counts. J is TRBJ2-1 and V is TRBV28, with D tentatively TRBD2 (5 bases). The CDR3 consists of 13 residues. V dropped 3 bases and J dropped 9 bases, with 12 bases sitting between them. CDR1 is MDHEN, CDR2 SYDVKM, per germline. This CDR3 reads CASSFVSRGEQFF. The CDR3 DNA reads as TGTGCCAGCAGTTTTGTGTCACGGGGTGAGCAGTTCTTC.

V gene TRBV4-3 combines with J gene TRBJ2-7, with 11 bases fitting TRBD2. Per the germline V gene, CDR1 is LGHNA and CDR2 is YSLEER. J gave up 5 bases and V 2 bases, and 11 bases lay outside the gene matches. The CDR3 consists of 17 residues. The CDR3 spells CASSQNLAGGPPNEQYF. CDR3 bases: TGCGCCAGCAGCCAAAACCTAGCGGGAGGCCCTCCTAACGAGCAGTACTTC.

This clone was counted a few times. Being one base from a much bigger clone, this may be a read error. This chain uses TRBV10-1 with TRBJ2-3; tentative D call: TRBD2 (6 bases). Trimming stripped 4 bases from V and 1 base from J, with 6 bases between. Per the germline V gene, CDR1 is WNHNN and CDR2 is SYGVQD (reference sequence). The CDR3 sequence is 13 residues long. CDR3 amino acids: CASSAGGTDTQYF. DNA of the CDR3: TGCGCCAGCAGTGCGGGGGGCACAGATACGCAGTATTTT.

This sequence joins TRBV29-1 and TRBJ1-1, with D possibly matching TRBD1 (5 bases). V was trimmed by 6 bases and J by 3 bases, leaving 14 bases between them. Germline lookup yields CDR1 SQVTM and CDR2 ANQGSEA. This CDR3 is 13 amino acids long. In nucleotides, the CDR3 is TGCAGCGTCACAGGCTGGGCGGACACTGAAGCTTTCTTT. Translation: CSVTGWADTEAFF. The full variable domain, rest sourced from reference TRBV29-1 and TRBJ1-1, is SAVISQKPSRDICQRGTSLTIQCQVDSQVTMMFWYRQQPGQSLTLIATANQGSEATYESGFVIDKFPISRPNLTFSTLTVSNMSPEDSSIYLCSVTGWADTEAFFGQGTRLTVV.

The genes are TRBV19 and TRBJ2-7, with D perhaps matching TRBD1 (5 bases). V dropped 9 bases and J dropped 7 bases, with 16 bases sitting between them. From germline, CDR1 is LNHDA and CDR2 SQIVND (reference sequence). The CDR3 has 12 residues. CDR3 DNA sequence: TGTGCCAGCAGGGCACCCATAGGGGAGCAGTACTTC. As protein: CASRAPIGEQYF.